This T cell receptor (beta chain) was captured in a study of human T cells and chemical hapten exposure. This clonotype was found once. In germline, CDR1 is MGHRA, CDR2 YSYEKL. V was clipped by 1 base and J by 7 bases, with 21 bases between them. The CDR3 spans 17 residues. TCRdb re-analysed the RACE reads in MiXCR, keeping a single row per CDR3 protein. This sample carries approximately 350,000 distinct CDR3 sequences, about 6.9% of them seen once, and the ten largest clones take roughly 5.4%. As for time point: patch test 2, 6 weeks after DPC sensitization. Treatment defined: therapeutic diphenylcyclopropenone sensitization with weekly scalp DPC.

Source: whole blood, taken in connection with sensitization to the hapten diphenylcyclopropenone (DPC). The chain carries TRBV4-1 and TRBJ2-3; D is possibly TRBD1 or TRBD2 (5 bases each). This receptor was obtained from a woman younger than 30 with alopecia areata. Some clones in this sample may be carry-over from other donors' samples. The CDR3 is CASSQGRQSGPRNTQYF. The CDR3 coding sequence is TGCGCCAGCAGCCAAGGAAGGCAGTCGGGGCCACGGAATACGCAGTATTTT.